This T cell receptor beta chain was found in a study of blood T cell repertoires in COVID-19. In the study overall: PBMCs, B-cell-depleted T cells, or T cells provided the cDNA or gDNA that made up the material.

Germline assignment: CDR1 KGHDR and CDR2 SFDVKD. Trimming took 2 bases from V and 2 from J; bases not matched to a gene: 6. The CDR3 is made up of 16 amino acids. Generated by immunoSEQ multiplex PCR, the TCRdb table keeps only in-frame clones and is missing some. Here the sample spans tens of thousands of clones, roughly 85% being singletons. The TCR was taken from a man aged 55-75 years with COVID-19, enrolled during active disease. Specimen: peripheral blood. V usage is TRBV24-1 and J usage is TRBJ1-2; the match to TRBD1 covers 8 bases. The CDR3 region is CATSDSRTGWNYGYTF. CDR3 coding DNA: TGTGCCACCAGTGATTCAAGGACAGGGTGGAACTATGGCTACACCTTC.